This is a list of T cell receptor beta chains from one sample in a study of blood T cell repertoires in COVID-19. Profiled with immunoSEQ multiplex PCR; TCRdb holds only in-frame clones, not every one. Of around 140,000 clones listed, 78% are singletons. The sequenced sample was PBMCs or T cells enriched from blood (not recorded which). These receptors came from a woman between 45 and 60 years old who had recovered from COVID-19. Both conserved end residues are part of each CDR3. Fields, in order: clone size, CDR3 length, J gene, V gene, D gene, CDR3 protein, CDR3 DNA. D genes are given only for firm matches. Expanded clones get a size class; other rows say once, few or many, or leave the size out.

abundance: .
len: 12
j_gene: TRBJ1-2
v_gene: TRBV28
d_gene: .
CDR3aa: CASSLGRYGYTF
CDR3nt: TGTGCCAGCAGTTTAGGGAGGTACGGCTACACCTTC

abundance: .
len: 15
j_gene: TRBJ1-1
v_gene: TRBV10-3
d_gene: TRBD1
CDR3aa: CAITPGQGGTTEAFF
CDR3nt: TGTGCCATCACCCCGGGACAGGGAGGGACCACTGAAGCTTTCTTT

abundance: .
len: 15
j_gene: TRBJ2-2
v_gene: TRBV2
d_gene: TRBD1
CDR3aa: CASSGEGADTGELFF
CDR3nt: TGTGCCAGCAGTGGTGAGGGGGCGGACACCGGGGAGCTGTTTTTT

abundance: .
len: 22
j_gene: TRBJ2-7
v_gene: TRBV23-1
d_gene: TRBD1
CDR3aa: CASSQSGQGTPPKQNLTYEQYF
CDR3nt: TGCGCCAGCAGTCAATCGGGACAGGGGACACCCCCTAAACAGAATTTGACCTACGAGCAGTACTTC

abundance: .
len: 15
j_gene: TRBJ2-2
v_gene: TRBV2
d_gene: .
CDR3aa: CASSPNLANTGELFF
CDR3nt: TGTGCCAGCAGCCCTAACCTAGCGAACACCGGGGAGCTGTTTTTT

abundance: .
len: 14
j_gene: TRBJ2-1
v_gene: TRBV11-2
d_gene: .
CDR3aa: CASSRHGGYNEQFF
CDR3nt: TGTGCCAGCAGCCGGCACGGGGGTTACAATGAGCAGTTCTTC

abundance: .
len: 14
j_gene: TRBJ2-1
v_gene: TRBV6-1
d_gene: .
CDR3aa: CASSEIYSYNEQFF
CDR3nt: TGTGCCAGCAGTGAAATCTACAGCTACAATGAGCAGTTCTTC

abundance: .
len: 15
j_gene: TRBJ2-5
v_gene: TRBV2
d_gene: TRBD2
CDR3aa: CASSEWRGGMETQYF
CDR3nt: TGTGCCAGCAGTGAATGGCGGGGGGGCATGGAGACCCAGTACTTC

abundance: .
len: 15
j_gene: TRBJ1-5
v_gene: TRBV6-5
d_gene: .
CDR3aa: CASSYSAGADQPQHF
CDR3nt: TGTGCCAGCAGTTACTCGGCAGGGGCGGATCAGCCCCAGCATTTT

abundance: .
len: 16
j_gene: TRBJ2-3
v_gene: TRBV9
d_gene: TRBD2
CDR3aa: CASSRALAGTTDTQYF
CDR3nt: TGTGCCAGCAGCAGGGCGCTAGCGGGGACCACAGATACGCAGTATTTT

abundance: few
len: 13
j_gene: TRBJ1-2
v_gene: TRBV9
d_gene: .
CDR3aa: CASSETVGFDYTF
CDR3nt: TGTGCCAGCAGCGAGACAGTCGGCTTTGACTACACCTTC

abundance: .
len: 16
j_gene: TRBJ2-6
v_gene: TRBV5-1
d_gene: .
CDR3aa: CASSVTGYSGANVLTF
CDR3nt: TGCGCCAGCAGCGTAACAGGGTACTCTGGGGCCAACGTCCTGACTTTC

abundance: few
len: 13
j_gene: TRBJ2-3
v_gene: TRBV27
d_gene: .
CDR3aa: CASSSRETDTQYF
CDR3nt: TGTGCCAGCAGTTCGAGGGAAACAGATACGCAGTATTTT

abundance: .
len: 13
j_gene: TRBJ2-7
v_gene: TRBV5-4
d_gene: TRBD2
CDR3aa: CASSAGGSYEQYF
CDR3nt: TGTGCCAGCAGCGCGGGGGGTTCCTACGAGCAGTACTTC

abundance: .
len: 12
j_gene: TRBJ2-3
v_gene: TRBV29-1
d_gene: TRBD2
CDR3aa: CSVDGSGGSQYF
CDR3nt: TGCAGCGTTGATGGGAGCGGGGGTTCGCAGTATTTT

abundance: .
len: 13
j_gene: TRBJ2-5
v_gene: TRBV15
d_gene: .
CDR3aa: CATGVRLQETQYF
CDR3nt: TGTGCCACCGGAGTTCGGCTACAAGAGACCCAGTACTTC

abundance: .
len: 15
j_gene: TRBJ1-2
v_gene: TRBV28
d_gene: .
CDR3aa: CASSFNFAGRYGYTF
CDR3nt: TGTGCCAGCAGTTTTAACTTTGCGGGGCGGTATGGCTACACCTTC

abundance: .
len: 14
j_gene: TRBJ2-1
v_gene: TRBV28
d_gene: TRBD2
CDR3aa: CASIFSGGRNEQFF
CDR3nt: TGTGCCAGCATTTTTAGCGGGGGGCGCAATGAGCAGTTCTTC

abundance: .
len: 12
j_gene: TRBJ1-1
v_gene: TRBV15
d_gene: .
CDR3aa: CATSSLETEAFF
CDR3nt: TGTGCCACCAGCAGCCTGGAGACTGAAGCTTTCTTT

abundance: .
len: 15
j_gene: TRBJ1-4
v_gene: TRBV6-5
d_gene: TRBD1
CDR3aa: CASSYQGAVDEKLFF
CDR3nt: TGTGCCAGCAGTTACCAGGGGGCAGTGGATGAAAAACTGTTTTTT

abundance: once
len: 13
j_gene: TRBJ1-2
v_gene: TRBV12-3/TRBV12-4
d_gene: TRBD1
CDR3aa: CASRPGTGEGYTF
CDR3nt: TGTGCCAGCAGACCCGGGACAGGGGAAGGCTACACCTTC

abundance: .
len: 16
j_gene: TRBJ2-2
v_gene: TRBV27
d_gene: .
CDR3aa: CASSLLARGQTGELFF
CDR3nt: TGTGCCAGCAGTTTACTCGCCAGGGGCCAAACCGGGGAGCTGTTTTTT

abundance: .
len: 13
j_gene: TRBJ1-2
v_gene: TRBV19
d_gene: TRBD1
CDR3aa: CASARTGGGGYTF
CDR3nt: TGTGCCAGTGCCAGGACAGGGGGCGGTGGCTACACCTTC

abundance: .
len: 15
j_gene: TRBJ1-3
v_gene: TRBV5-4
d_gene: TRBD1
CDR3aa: CASSLGGRSGNTIYF
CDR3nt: TGTGCCAGCAGCTTAGGGGGCCGCTCTGGAAACACCATATATTTT

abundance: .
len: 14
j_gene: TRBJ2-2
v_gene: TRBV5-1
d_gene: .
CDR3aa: CASSSTGHTGELFF
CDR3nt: TGCGCCAGCAGCTCGACAGGACACACCGGGGAGCTGTTTTTT

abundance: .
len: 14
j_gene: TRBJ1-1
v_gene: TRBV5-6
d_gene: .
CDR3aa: CASSRGSGMTEAFF
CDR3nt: TGTGCCAGCAGCCGGGGGTCGGGGATGACTGAAGCTTTCTTT

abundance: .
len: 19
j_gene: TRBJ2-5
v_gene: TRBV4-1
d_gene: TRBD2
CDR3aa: CASSQASRASGGDKETQYF
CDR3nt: TGCGCCAGCAGCCAAGCGTCCCGGGCTAGCGGGGGGGATAAAGAGACCCAGTACTTC

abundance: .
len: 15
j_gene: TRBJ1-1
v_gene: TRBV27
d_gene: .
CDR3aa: CASSSRQGLSTEAFF
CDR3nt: TGTGCCAGCAGTTCCCGCCAGGGATTAAGCACTGAAGCTTTCTTT

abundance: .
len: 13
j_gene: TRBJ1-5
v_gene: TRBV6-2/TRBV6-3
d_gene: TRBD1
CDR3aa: CASSPDRGQPQHF
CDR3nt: TGTGCCAGCAGTCCCGACAGGGGGCAGCCCCAGCATTTT

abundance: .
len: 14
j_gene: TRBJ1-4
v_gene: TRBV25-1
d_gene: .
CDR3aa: CASSEWTNNEKLFF
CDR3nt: TGTGCCAGCAGTGAATGGACAAATAATGAAAAACTGTTTTTT

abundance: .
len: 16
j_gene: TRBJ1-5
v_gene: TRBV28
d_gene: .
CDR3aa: CASRNGQPYSNQPQHF
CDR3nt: TGTGCCAGCAGAAACGGACAGCCTTATAGCAATCAGCCCCAGCATTTT

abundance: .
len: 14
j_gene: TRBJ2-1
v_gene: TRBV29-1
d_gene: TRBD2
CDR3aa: CSVGSGGSYNEQFF
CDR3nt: TGCAGCGTTGGGAGCGGGGGCTCCTACAATGAGCAGTTCTTC

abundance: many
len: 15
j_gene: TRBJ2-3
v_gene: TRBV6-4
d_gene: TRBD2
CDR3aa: CASSGTSGGTDTQYF
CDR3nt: TGTGCCAGCAGCGGGACTAGCGGGGGCACAGATACGCAGTATTTT

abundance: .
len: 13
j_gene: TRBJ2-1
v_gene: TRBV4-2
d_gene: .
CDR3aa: CASQGGGYNEQFF
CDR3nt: TGTGCCAGTCAGGGGGGAGGCTACAATGAGCAGTTCTTC

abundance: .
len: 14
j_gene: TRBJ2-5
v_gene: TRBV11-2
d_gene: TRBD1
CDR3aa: CASSPTGAVETQYF
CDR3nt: TGTGCCAGCAGCCCGACAGGGGCCGTAGAGACCCAGTACTTC

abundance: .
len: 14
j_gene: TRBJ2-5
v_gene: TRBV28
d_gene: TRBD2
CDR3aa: CASSLRLAEETQYF
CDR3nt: TGTGCCAGCAGTTTACGGCTAGCGGAAGAGACCCAGTACTTC

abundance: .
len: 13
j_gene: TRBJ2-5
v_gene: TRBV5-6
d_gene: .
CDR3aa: CASSLRTQETQYF
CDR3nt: TGTGCCAGCAGCTTGCGGACACAAGAGACCCAGTACTTC

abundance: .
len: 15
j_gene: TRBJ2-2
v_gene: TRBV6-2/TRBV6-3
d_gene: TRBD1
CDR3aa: CASSTTGGSTGELFF
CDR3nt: TGTGCCAGCAGTACGACAGGGGGAAGCACCGGGGAGCTGTTTTTT

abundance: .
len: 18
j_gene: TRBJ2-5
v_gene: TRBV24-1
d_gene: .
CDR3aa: CATSDDFSGQGSQETQYF
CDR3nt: TGTGCCACCAGTGATGACTTTTCCGGGCAGGGCTCACAAGAGACCCAGTACTTC

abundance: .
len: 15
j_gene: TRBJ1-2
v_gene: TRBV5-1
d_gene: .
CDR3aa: CASKSWGGSNYGYTF
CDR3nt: TGCGCCAGCAAATCCTGGGGGGGTTCTAACTATGGCTACACCTTC

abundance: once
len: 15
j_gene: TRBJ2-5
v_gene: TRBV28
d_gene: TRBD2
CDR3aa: CASSRRTSGGETQYF
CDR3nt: TGTGCCAGCAGTCGCAGGACTAGCGGGGGAGAGACCCAGTACTTC

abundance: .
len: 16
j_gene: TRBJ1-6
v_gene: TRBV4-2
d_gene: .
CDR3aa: CASSQDRRVENSPLHF
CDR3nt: TGTGCCAGCAGCCAAGATCGACGGGTCGAAAATTCACCCCTCCACTTT

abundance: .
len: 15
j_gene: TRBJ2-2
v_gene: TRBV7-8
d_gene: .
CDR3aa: CASSRGLGNTGELFF
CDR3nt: TGTGCCAGCTCTAGAGGACTTGGGAACACCGGGGAGCTGTTTTTT

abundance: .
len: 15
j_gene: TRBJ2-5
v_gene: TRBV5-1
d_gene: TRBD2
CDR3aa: CASSRDGTSGETQYF
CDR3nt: TGCGCCAGCAGCCGGGATGGGACTAGCGGGGAGACCCAGTACTTC

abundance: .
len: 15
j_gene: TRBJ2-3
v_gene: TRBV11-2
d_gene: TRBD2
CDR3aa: CASSLMRGGTDTQYF
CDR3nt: TGTGCCAGCAGCTTAATGCGGGGGGGCACAGATACGCAGTATTTT

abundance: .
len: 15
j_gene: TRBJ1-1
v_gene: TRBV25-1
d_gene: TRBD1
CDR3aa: CASGRTGGTYTEAFF
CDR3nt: TGTGCCAGCGGCCGAACAGGGGGGACCTACACTGAAGCTTTCTTT

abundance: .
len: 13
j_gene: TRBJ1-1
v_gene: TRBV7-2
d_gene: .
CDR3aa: CASSLVSGLEAFF
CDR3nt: TGTGCCAGCAGCTTAGTATCAGGGCTCGAAGCTTTCTTT

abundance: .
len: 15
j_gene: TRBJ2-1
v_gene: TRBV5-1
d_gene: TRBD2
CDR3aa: CASSRRGQGGNEQFF
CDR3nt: TGCGCCAGCAGCCGTCGTGGGCAGGGAGGGAATGAGCAGTTCTTC

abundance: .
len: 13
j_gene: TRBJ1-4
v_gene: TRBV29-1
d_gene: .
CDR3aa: CSVTRATNEKLFF
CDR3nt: TGCAGCGTGACCAGGGCAACTAATGAAAAACTGTTTTTT

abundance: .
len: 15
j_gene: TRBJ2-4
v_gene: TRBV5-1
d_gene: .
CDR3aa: CASSLVGVAKNIQYF
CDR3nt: TGCGCCAGCAGCTTGGTAGGGGTAGCCAAAAACATTCAGTACTTC

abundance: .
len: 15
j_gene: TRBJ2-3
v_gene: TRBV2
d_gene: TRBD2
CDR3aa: CASSASRGDTDTQYF
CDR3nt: TGTGCCAGCAGTGCCTCGCGGGGGGACACAGATACGCAGTATTTT

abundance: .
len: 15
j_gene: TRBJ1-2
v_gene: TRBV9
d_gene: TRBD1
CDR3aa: CASSGDRGRRYGYTF
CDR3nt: TGTGCCAGCAGCGGGGACAGGGGGCGCCGTTATGGCTACACCTTC

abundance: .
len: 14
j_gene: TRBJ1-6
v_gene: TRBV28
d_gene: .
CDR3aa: CASIEPPSQSPLHF
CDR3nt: TGTGCCAGCATCGAGCCGCCTTCCCAATCACCCCTCCACTTT